This T cell receptor beta chain was sequenced for a study of blood T cells in healthy people across ages. Isolation recovered at least 6 million PBMCs from every sample. A sample-barcoded 5' primer and a J-beta primer mix were used in a second PCR of roughly 6 to 11 cycles. TCRdb re-called the 5' RACE reads with MiXCR, one entry per CDR3 protein. Here the sample spans around 820,000 distinct CDR3 sequences, approximately 25% being singletons. Germline V gene data show CDR1 as MGHDK and CDR2 as SYGVNS. The J segment lost 8 bases and the V segment lost 2 bases, leaving 7 bases of the junction unmatched. The CDR3 covers 15 residues. This clonotype was recorded many times. The data also belong to a second study, concerning T cells of mothers and their children. That work contributes: Over 8 million TCR beta CDR3 reads were obtained from each mother, and approximately 3 million from each child. Overlap ran slightly, non-significantly higher for related than unrelated mother-child pairs.

The genes are TRBV25-1 and TRBJ1-5, with TRBD1 matching 9 bases. The source material was blood. The clonotype comes from a boy aged 5 to 17 in good health. CDR3 DNA: TGTGCCAGCAGTGAAACTCGGACAGGGGATAAGCCCCAGCATTTT. Its translation is CASSETRTGDKPQHF.